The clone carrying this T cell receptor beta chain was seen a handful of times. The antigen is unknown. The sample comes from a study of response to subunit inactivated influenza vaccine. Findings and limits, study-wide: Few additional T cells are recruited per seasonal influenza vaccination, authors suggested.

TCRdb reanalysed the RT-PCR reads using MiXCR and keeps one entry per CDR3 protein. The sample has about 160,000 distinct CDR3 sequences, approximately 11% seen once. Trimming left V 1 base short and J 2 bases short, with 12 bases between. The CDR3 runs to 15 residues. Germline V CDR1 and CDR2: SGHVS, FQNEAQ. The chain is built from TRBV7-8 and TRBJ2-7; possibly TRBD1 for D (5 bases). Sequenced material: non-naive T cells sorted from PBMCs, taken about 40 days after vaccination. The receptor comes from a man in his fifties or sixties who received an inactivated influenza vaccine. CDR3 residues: CASSLDSGRAYEQYF. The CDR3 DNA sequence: TGTGCCAGCAGCTTAGATTCTGGCAGGGCCTACGAGCAGTACTTC.